This TCR beta chain derives from a study of OX40 agonist ivuxolimab in advanced cancers. Repertoires were generated with immunoSEQ multiplex PCR, while TCRdb's copy carries only in-frame clones and drops some. The data show about 31,000 clones, over 80% seen once. Worth noting for this clone: What it recognizes is unknown.

Germline V gene sequence: CDR1 MNHEY, CDR2 SMNVEV (reference sequence). The trim removed 5 bases at V and 14 bases at J, leaving 13 bases unmatched. The length of the CDR3 is 15 residues. Study outcomes and limitations: CD8+ T cells showed, on average, more clonal expansion than CD4+ cells.

The source material was CD4+ or CD8+ T cells sorted from blood, sampled in a trial of the OX40 agonist ivuxolimab. V usage is TRBV27 and J usage is TRBJ2-3, with TRBD2 matching 13 bases. The clonotype was recovered from an adult with an advanced solid tumor such as melanoma, head and neck, liver or kidney cancer. The CDR3 sequence: CASSRNPGLAGVVYF. The CDR3 DNA reads TGTGCCAGCAGTAGAAACCCCGGACTAGCGGGAGTGGTGTATTTT.